These T cell receptor beta chains were read from a single sample in a study of vaccination and CD4 T cells after COVID-19. For these receptors, no antigen is known. TCRdb redid the calling of the PCR reads with MiXCR, one entry per CDR3 protein. The sample carries about 15,000 distinct CDR3 sequences, 73% recorded once. Sequencing used CD4+ T cells from blood, cultured in vitro. The receptor source for this set is a human donor who had recovered from COVID-19. The CDR3 runs from the conserved cysteine through the conserved F or W. D genes are given only for firm matches. The size of a clone is reported for some rows only, either as once, few or many, or as a class for expanded clones.

V gene	D gene	clone size	J gene	CDR3 protein	CDR3 DNA
TRBV27	NA	NA	TRBJ2-7	CASSLSTVLHSSYEQYF	TGTGCCAGCAGTTTATCCACAGTGTTGCATTCATCCTACGAGCAGTACTTC
TRBV7-8	TRBD1	NA	TRBJ2-7	CASSSGQPRAYEQYF	TGTGCCAGCAGCTCGGGACAGCCGAGAGCCTACGAGCAGTACTTC
TRBV7-8	TRBD1	NA	TRBJ2-7	CASRSLGQGDSYEQYF	TGTGCCAGCAGGTCATTGGGACAGGGAGATTCCTACGAGCAGTACTTC
TRBV20-1	NA	NA	TRBJ2-3	CSARLASDTQYF	TGCAGTGCTAGGCTAGCATCAGATACGCAGTATTTT
TRBV7-3	NA	NA	TRBJ2-7	CASSLNRAYEQYF	TGTGCCAGCAGCTTGAACAGAGCCTACGAGCAGTACTTC
TRBV12-3/TRBV12-4	NA	few	TRBJ1-5	CASIRGSATHQPQHF	TGTGCCAGCATCCGGGGCTCAGCGACCCATCAGCCCCAGCATTTT
TRBV10-3	NA	NA	TRBJ1-4	CATSPATVGEKLFF	TGTGCCACCTCCCCGGCGACGGTAGGGGAAAAACTGTTTTTT
TRBV5-6	NA	NA	TRBJ1-1	CASSFRTGKATEAFF	TGTGCCAGCAGCTTTAGAACTGGGAAGGCCACTGAAGCTTTCTTT
TRBV4-3	TRBD2	NA	TRBJ2-1	CASSPLGSGIFGEQFF	TGCGCCAGCAGCCCCCTGGGTAGCGGGATTTTCGGTGAGCAGTTCTTC
TRBV6-4	NA	few	TRBJ1-5	CASSAKGNLGQPQHF	TGTGCCAGCAGCGCGAAGGGTAATCTCGGTCAGCCCCAGCATTTT
TRBV21-1	NA	NA	TRBJ1-1	CAGMTANTEAFF	TGTGCCGGGATGACAGCTAACACTGAAGCTTTCTTT
TRBV7-9	TRBD1	NA	TRBJ1-6	CASSLWVGQVNSPLHF	TGTGCCAGCAGCCTCTGGGTGGGACAGGTCAATTCACCCCTCCACTTT
TRBV11-3	NA	NA	TRBJ2-5	CASSLDGREKTQYF	TGTGCCAGCAGCTTAGATGGCCGGGAGAAGACCCAGTACTTC